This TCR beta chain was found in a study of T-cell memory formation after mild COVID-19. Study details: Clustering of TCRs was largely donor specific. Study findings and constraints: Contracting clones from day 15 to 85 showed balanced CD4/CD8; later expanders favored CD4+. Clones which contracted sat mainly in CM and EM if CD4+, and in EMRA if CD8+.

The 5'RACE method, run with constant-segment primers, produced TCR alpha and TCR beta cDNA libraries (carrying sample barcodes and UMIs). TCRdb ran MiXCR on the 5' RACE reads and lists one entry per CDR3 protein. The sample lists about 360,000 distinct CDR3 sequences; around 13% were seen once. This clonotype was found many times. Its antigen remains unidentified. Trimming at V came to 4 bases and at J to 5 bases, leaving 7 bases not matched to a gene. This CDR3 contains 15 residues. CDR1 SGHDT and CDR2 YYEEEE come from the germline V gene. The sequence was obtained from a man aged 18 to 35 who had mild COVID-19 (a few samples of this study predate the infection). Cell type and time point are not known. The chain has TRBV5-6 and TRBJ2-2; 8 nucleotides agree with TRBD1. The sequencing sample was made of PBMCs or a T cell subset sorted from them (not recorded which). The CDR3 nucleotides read TGTGCCAGCAGCCCGGGACAGGACTTTACCGGGGAGCTGTTTTTT. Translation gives CASSPGQDFTGELFF. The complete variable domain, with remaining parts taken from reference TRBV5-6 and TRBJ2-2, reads DAGVTQSPTHLIKTRGQQVTLRCSPKSGHDTVSWYQQALGQGPQFIFQYYEEEERQRGNFPDRFSGHQFPNYSSELNVNALLLGDSALYLCASSPGQDFTGELFFGEGSRLTVL.